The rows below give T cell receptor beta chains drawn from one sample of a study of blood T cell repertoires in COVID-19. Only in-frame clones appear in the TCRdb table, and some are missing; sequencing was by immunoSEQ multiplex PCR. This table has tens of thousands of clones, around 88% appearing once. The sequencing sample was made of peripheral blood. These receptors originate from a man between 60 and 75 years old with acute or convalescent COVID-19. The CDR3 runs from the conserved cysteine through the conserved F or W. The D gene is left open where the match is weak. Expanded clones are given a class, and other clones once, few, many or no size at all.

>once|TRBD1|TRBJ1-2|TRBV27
CASSGKDRGHYGYTF
TGTGCCAGCAGTGGGAAGGACAGGGGACACTATGGCTACACCTTC
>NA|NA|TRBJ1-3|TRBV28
CASRRRGAGNTIYF
TGTGCCAGCAGGCGCAGGGGCGCCGGAAACACCATATATTTT
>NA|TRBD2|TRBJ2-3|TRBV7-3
CASSSTSSASTDTQYF
TGTGCCAGCAGCTCGACTAGCTCTGCTAGCACAGATACGCAGTATTTT
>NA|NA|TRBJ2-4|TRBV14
CASSQNPTGWKNIQYF
TGTGCCAGCAGCCAAAACCCCACGGGGTGGAAAAACATTCAGTACTTC
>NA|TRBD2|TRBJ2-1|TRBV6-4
CASSAGLAGRNEQFF
TGTGCCAGCAGTGCGGGACTAGCGGGACGCAATGAGCAGTTCTTC
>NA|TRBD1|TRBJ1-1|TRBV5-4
CASRSDRGGTEAFF
TGTGCCAGCAGGTCGGACAGGGGGGGGACTGAAGCTTTCTTT
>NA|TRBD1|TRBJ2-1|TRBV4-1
CASSRTRQGNEQFF
TGCGCCAGCTCCCGCACTAGACAGGGCAATGAGCAGTTCTTC
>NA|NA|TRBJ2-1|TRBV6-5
CAHLAGSILLIQFF
TGTGCCCACCTAGCTGGGAGCATCCTACTCATCCAGTTCTTC
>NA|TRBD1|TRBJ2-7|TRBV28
CASSNSPGQGNYEQYF
TGTGCCAGCAGCAATAGTCCGGGACAGGGAAACTACGAGCAGTACTTC
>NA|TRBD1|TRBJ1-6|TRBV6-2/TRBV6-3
CASSSRQGGGFNSPLHF
TGTGCCAGCAGCTCCCGACAGGGTGGAGGGTTTAATTCACCCCTCCACTTT
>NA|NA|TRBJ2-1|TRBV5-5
CASSRDSPTNEQFF
TGTGCCAGCAGCCGGGACTCCCCCACCAATGAGCAGTTCTTC
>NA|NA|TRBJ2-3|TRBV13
CASSKGGDTQYF
TGTGCCAGCAGCAAAGGGGGAGATACGCAGTATTTT
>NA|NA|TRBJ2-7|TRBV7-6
CASSLAEGEERYF
TGTGCCAGCAGCTTAGCGGAGGGTGAGGAGCGGTACTTC
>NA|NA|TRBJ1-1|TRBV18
CASSPPGATEAFF
TGTGCCAGCTCACCACCGGGGGCCACTGAAGCTTTCTTT
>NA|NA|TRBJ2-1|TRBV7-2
CASRKGGGRDEQFF
TGTGCCAGCAGGAAGGGGGGGGGTCGTGATGAGCAGTTCTTC
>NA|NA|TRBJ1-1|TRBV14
CASSPQGNTEAFF
TGTGCCAGCAGCCCGCAGGGGAACACTGAAGCTTTCTTT
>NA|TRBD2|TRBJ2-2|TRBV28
CASSPSGRLTGELFF
TGTGCCAGCAGTCCTAGCGGGAGGTTAACCGGGGAGCTGTTTTTT